The next 21 T cell receptor beta chains were all read from a single sample in a study of T-cell reconstitution after alpha-beta-depleted transplantation in children. Library preparation (for TCRbeta) was performed with unique molecular identifiers. Each CDR3 protein gets one entry after TCRdb re-called the PCR reads with MiXCR. Of some 500,000 distinct CDR3 sequences listed, about a sixth were seen once; the top ten hold over 3%. This specimen was PBMCs from the stem cell graft donor, taken from the stem cell graft. These receptors originate from a human donor who donated a stem cell graft to a child with acute lymphoblastic leukemia.

This clonotype was detected a few times. This chain uses TRBV7-3 with TRBJ2-1; no clear D gene. The CDR3 has 16 amino acids. Germline CDR1 is SGHTA and CDR2 is FQGTGA. V was cut by 3 bases and J by 0 bases, with 12 bases left in between. The CDR3 here is CASSLGFDASYNEQFF. The CDR3 nucleotides are TGTGCCAGCAGCTTGGGTTTCGATGCCTCCTACAATGAGCAGTTCTTC.

The rearrangement uses TRBV25-1 and TRBJ2-5; 7 bases agree with TRBD1. Per the germline V gene, CDR1 is MGHDK and CDR2 is SYGVNS. This CDR3 is 15 amino acids long. V dropped 1 base and J dropped 2; count of bases not matched to a gene: 4. In DNA, the CDR3 is TGTGCCAGCAGTGAATTTGGGACAGATCAAGAGACCCAGTACTTC. Its protein is CASSEFGTDQETQYF.

This rearrangement joins TRBV9 to TRBJ2-1; D possibly corresponds to TRBD1 (6 bases). The V and J ends lost 3 bases and 4 bases respectively, with 23 bases between them. The CDR3 contains 18 residues. The V gene's germline CDR1 is SGDLS and CDR2 YYNGEE. The CDR3: CASSEGNREWDLYNEQFF. In DNA form, the CDR3 reads TGTGCCAGCAGCGAGGGGAACAGGGAATGGGACCTATACAATGAGCAGTTCTTC.

The rearrangement uses TRBV2 and TRBJ2-7; no firm D call. CDR1 and CDR2 from the germline V gene are SNHLY and FYNNEI. This CDR3 is built from 12 residues. Trimming stripped 7 bases from V and 5 bases from J, with 12 bases between. In DNA, the CDR3 is TGTGCCAGCATCCCCGACGTCAACGAGCAGTACTTC. It specifies CASIPDVNEQYF.

This clonotype showed up just a few times. The chain carries TRBV3-1 and TRBJ1-6; D uncertain. Germline CDR1 is LGHDT and CDR2 is YNNKEL (reference sequence). The CDR3 length is 15 residues. Trimming cost V 1 base and J 0 bases, with 4 bases left between them. CDR3 in DNA: TGTGCCAGCAGCCAAGGGAGCTCCTATAATTCACCCCTCCACTTT. This gives the protein CASSQGSSYNSPLHF. Full variable domain (outside the CDR3, taken from reference TRBV3-1 and TRBJ1-6): DTAVSQTPKYLVTQMGNDKSIKCEQNLGHDTMYWYKQDSKKFLKIMFSYNNKELIINETVPNRFSPKSPDKAHLNLHINSLELGDSAVYFCASSQGSSYNSPLHFGNGTRLTVT.

This clonotype has a handful of counts. V usage is TRBV20-1 and J usage is TRBJ1-2; TRBD1 is a possible D gene (5 bases). V gave up 3 bases and J gave up 2 bases, with 10 bases separating them. The length of the CDR3 is 13 residues. Per germline, CDR1 DFQATT and CDR2 SNEGSKA (reference sequence). CDR3 protein: CSARGPGNYGYTF. Written as DNA, the CDR3 is TGCAGTGCTAGGGGGCCAGGGAACTATGGCTACACCTTC.

The chain uses TRBV12-3 or TRBV12-4 and TRBJ2-1; D may be TRBD1 or TRBD2 (5 bases each). Trimming pared 1 base from V and 8 bases from J, leaving 9 bases between. CDR3 length: 13 amino acids. This chain's CDR3 is CASSLERGDEQFF. For the CDR3, the DNA is TGTGCCAGCAGTTTAGAGCGAGGGGATGAGCAGTTCTTC.

This rearrangement joins TRBV10-1 to TRBJ1-1, with a tentative D call TRBD1 (5 bases). CDR1 is WNHNN, CDR2 SYGVQD, per germline (reference sequence). The V end lost 7 bases, the J end lost 0 bases, and 12 bases lay between the germline ends. This CDR3 spans 14 amino acids. In DNA form, the CDR3 reads TGCGCCAGCAAGGCAGGGTTGTTGAACACTGAAGCTTTCTTT. It codes for CASKAGLLNTEAFF.

This clonotype was seen a handful of times. This chain uses TRBV12-3 or TRBV12-4 with TRBJ2-1; D not resolved. The CDR3 has 11 amino acids. V was clipped by 9 bases and J by 4 bases, with 7 bases between them. CDR3 protein: CASISYNEQFF. The CDR3 coding sequence is TGTGCCAGTATTTCATACAATGAGCAGTTCTTC.

This clonotype was seen more than once but under ten times. The J gene is TRBJ1-1, the V gene TRBV7-3; 11 positions agree with TRBD1. V was pared by 3 bases and J by 4 bases, with 4 bases of the junction left unmatched. There are 15 residues in the CDR3. Germline assignment: CDR1 SGHTA and CDR2 FQGTGA. The CDR3 loop is CASSLGTGGATEAFF. CDR3 DNA: TGTGCCAGCAGCTTGGGGACAGGGGGTGCCACTGAAGCTTTCTTT.

V is TRBV12-3 or TRBV12-4 and J is TRBJ1-5; D is undetermined. V was clipped by 0 bases and J by 0 bases, with 9 bases between them. The CDR3 spans 16 residues. The CDR3 region is CASSLAPFYSNQPQHF. CDR3 coding DNA: TGTGCCAGCAGTTTAGCCCCATTTTATAGCAATCAGCCCCAGCATTTT.

V and J are TRBV5-6 and TRBJ2-1; D is perhaps TRBD2 (5 bases). V gave up 2 bases and J gave up 8 bases, with 14 bases separating them. CDR1 SGHDT and CDR2 YYEEEE come from the germline V gene. This CDR3 is built from 14 residues. For the CDR3, the DNA is TGTGCCAGCAGCTTTATACTAGTGTATGATGAGCAGTTCTTC. The encoded protein is CASSFILVYDEQFF.

This clonotype turned up a few times. The V and J genes are TRBV12-3 or TRBV12-4 and TRBJ1-1; tentative D call: TRBD1 (5 bases). V was shortened by 6 bases and J by 6 bases, with 14 bases between the two germline ends. The CDR3 loop spans 13 amino acids. This chain's CDR3 is CASSYRDSAEAFF. Written as DNA, the CDR3 is TGTGCCAGCAGCTACCGGGACTCGGCTGAAGCTTTCTTT.

The chain is built from TRBV5-1 and TRBJ2-5; TRBD2 agrees at 9 bases. Germline V gene lookup returns CDR1 SGHRS and CDR2 YFSETQ. The CDR3 spans 16 residues. V was pared by 2 bases and J by 1 base, with 6 bases of the junction left unmatched. CDR3 sequence: CASSLGATSGQETQYF. DNA for the CDR3: TGCGCCAGCAGCTTAGGAGCGACTAGCGGCCAAGAGACCCAGTACTTC.

This clonotype was seen more than once but under ten times. The gene calls are TRBV12-3 or TRBV12-4 and TRBJ1-5; TRBD1 matches at 8 bases. The CDR3 contains 15 residues. With 5 bases clipped from V and 9 bases from J, the junction kept 12 bases outside the gene matches. This chain's CDR3 is CASSPTGGRLRPQHF. The CDR3 coding sequence is TGTGCCAGCAGTCCAACAGGGGGTCGGTTAAGGCCCCAGCATTTT.

V usage is TRBV12-3 or TRBV12-4 and J usage is TRBJ2-3; weak D call: TRBD2 (5 bases). The germline V and J ends were trimmed by 6 bases and 6 bases, with 13 bases remaining between them. CDR3 length: 13 residues. CDR3 DNA: TGTGCCAGCAGCCGGGCCGGCGGGGATACGCAGTATTTT. Translation gives CASSRAGGDTQYF.

J is TRBJ2-7 and V is TRBV20-1; TRBD2 matches at 8 bases. V gave up 4 bases and J gave up 0 bases; unmatched junction bases: 5. This CDR3 has 14 residues. The V gene's germline CDR1 is DFQATT and CDR2 SNEGSKA (reference sequence). The CDR3 is CSATGGGSSYEQYF. CDR3 nucleotide sequence: TGCAGTGCTACAGGCGGGGGGAGCTCCTACGAGCAGTACTTC.

The chain uses TRBV7-9 and TRBJ2-7, with D perhaps TRBD1 or TRBD2 (6 bases each). The CDR3 has 13 amino acids. Germline V gene lookup returns CDR1 SEHNR and CDR2 FQNEAQ (reference sequence). V was pared by 7 bases and J by 7 bases, with 17 bases between. CDR3 residues: CASTLKGGREQYF. CDR3 nucleotides: TGTGCCAGCACCCTAAAAGGGGGGCGGGAGCAGTACTTC.

This clonotype was seen only a few times. The gene calls are TRBV5-1 and TRBJ2-1, with TRBD2 identical over 15 bases. The J segment lost 8 bases and the V segment lost 4 bases, leaving 7 bases of the junction unmatched. The germline CDR1 and CDR2 sequences are SGHRS and YFSETQ. The CDR3 is 16 residues long. The CDR3 region is CASSTTGTSGRHEQFF. As DNA, the CDR3 is TGCGCCAGCAGCACTACCGGGACTAGCGGGAGGCATGAGCAGTTCTTC.

The chain couples TRBV9 to TRBJ2-2, with D perhaps matching TRBD2 (5 bases). Germline V gene lookup returns CDR1 SGDLS and CDR2 YYNGEE. Trimming left V 0 bases short and J 1 base short, with 10 bases between. The CDR3 contains 16 residues. The CDR3 coding sequence is TGTGCCAGCAGCGTAGTGGCAAGCGGGAACACCGGGGAGCTGTTTTTT. This encodes CASSVVASGNTGELFF.

The gene calls are TRBV7-6 and TRBJ2-5, with unresolved D. This CDR3 region has 15 residues. V shed 1 base and J shed 5 bases, with 14 bases lying between them. Germline V gene data show CDR1 as SGHVS and CDR2 as FNYEAQ. CDR3 DNA: TGTGCCAGCAGCTTAGGAACAGCCCGGGTGGAGACCCAGTACTTC. Encoded protein: CASSLGTARVETQYF.